These 29 T cell receptor beta chains originate from one sample sequenced in a study of shared clonotypes between healthy human individuals. Sequenced by immunoSEQ multiplex PCR; TCRdb stores in-frame clones only, minus some. In the table there are some 2,500,000 clones, around 90% of which are singletons. Sequencing used naive CD4+ T cells from PBMCs. Subset reported: CD45RA+ positively selected. The receptors shown here come from a man aged 18 to 29 in good health. Some clones in this sample may be carry-over from other donors' samples.

The chain has TRBV4-3 and TRBJ2-3; 11 nucleotides align to TRBD2. The CDR3 sequence is 19 residues long. CDR1 LGHNA and CDR2 YSLEER come from the germline V gene. With 3 bases clipped from V and 5 bases from J, the junction kept 16 bases outside the gene matches. CDR3: CASSHKARASGRRGDTQYF. CDR3 DNA: TGCGCCAGCAGCCATAAGGCGCGGGCTAGCGGGAGGAGGGGAGATACGCAGTATTTT.

The chain links TRBV11-2 to TRBJ1-5; unclear D gene. The germline CDR1 and CDR2 sequences are SGHAT and FQNNGV. This CDR3 comprises 14 residues. V lost 5 bases, J lost 2 bases, and 10 bases lay in between. This CDR3 is CASSTSGGNQPQHF. CDR3 in DNA: TGTGCCAGCAGCACCTCGGGAGGCAATCAGCCCCAGCATTTT. Together with reference TRBV11-2 and TRBJ1-5, the CDR3 gives the full variable domain: EAGVAQSPRYKIIEKRQSVAFWCNPISGHATLYWYQQILGQGPKLLIQFQNNGVVDDSQLPKDRFSAERLKGVDSTLKIQPAKLEDSAVYLCASSTSGGNQPQHFGDGTRLSIL.

V gene TRBV5-1 combines with J gene TRBJ1-1, with unresolved D. The germline V gene encodes CDR1 SGHRS and CDR2 YFSETQ. V was cut by 0 bases and J by 3 bases, with 12 bases left in between. The length of the CDR3 is 15 residues. The CDR3 loop reads CASSLDTSGYTEAFF. The CDR3 nucleotides read TGCGCCAGCAGCTTGGACACGTCGGGGTACACTGAAGCTTTCTTT.

This clone has a single count. Other nucleotide sequences from this sample produce the same CDR3. The gene calls are TRBV5-1 and TRBJ2-5, with TRBD1 identical over 7 bases. This CDR3 spans 16 amino acids. CDR1 is SGHRS and CDR2 is YFSETQ in the germline V gene. Trimming took 3 bases from V and 1 from J; bases not matched to a gene: 9. In DNA form, the CDR3 reads TGCGCCAGCAGCTCGGGTCCGACAGGGCTCCAAGAGACCCAGTACTTC. It codes for CASSSGPTGLQETQYF.

This chain links TRBV12-2 with TRBJ1-5; TRBD1, the table's D call, was not compared with the DNA. TRBV12-2 is a listed pseudogene. The CDR3 contains 15 residues. CDR3 sequence reads: CASRSSQGLKKPQHF. CDR3 DNA: TGTGCAAGTCGCTCCTCACAGGGTTTGAAAAAGCCCCAGCATTTT.

This chain joins TRBV11-2 and TRBJ2-5, with D possibly being TRBD2 (6 bases). V was pared by 3 bases and J by 5 bases, with 13 bases between. This CDR3 is built from 14 residues. The germline V gene has CDR1 SGHAT and CDR2 FQNNGV. DNA of the CDR3: TGTGCCAGCAGCTTCGGGACGGGAGCTGAGACCCAGTACTTC. This gives the protein CASSFGTGAETQYF.

This clone was recorded once. The chain couples TRBV18 to TRBJ2-7; tentative D call: TRBD1 (5 bases). The CDR3 contains 14 residues. Germline CDR1 is KGHSH and CDR2 is LQKENI. Trimming stripped 4 bases from V and 2 bases from J, with 12 bases between. The CDR3 region is CASSQTQGTYEQYF. The CDR3 bases are TGTGCCAGCTCACAAACCCAGGGTACCTACGAGCAGTACTTC.

The rearrangement uses TRBV6-5 and TRBJ1-3, with D hard to call. The CDR3 length is 15 residues. CDR1 is MNHEY and CDR2 is SVGAGI in the germline V gene. V was pared by 2 bases and J by 0 bases, with 8 bases between. CDR3 loop: CASSYTSSSGNTIYF. In DNA form, the CDR3 reads TGTGCCAGCAGTTACACGTCAAGCTCTGGAAACACCATATATTTT.

This clone turned up a few times. Other nucleotide sequences from this sample produce the same CDR3. The chain carries TRBV5-1 and TRBJ2-3; D remains unclear. The V end was cut by 0 bases, the J end by 2 bases, with 7 bases between. The CDR3 spans 14 residues. Germline V lookup: CDR1 SGHRS, CDR2 YFSETQ. The CDR3 DNA reads as TGCGCCAGCAGCTTGGGGCAGACCACAGATACGCAGTATTTT. Protein product: CASSLGQTTDTQYF.

The chain has TRBV6-5 and TRBJ1-4, with D perhaps matching TRBD1 (5 bases). The CDR3 extends over 15 amino acids. Trimming took off 6 bases at V and 6 bases at J, with 17 bases between the two ends. CDR1 is MNHEY and CDR2 is SVGAGI in the germline V gene. The CDR3 bases are TGTGCCAGCAGGGGATACGGGACGGCAGATGAAAAACTGTTTTTT. Its protein product is CASRGYGTADEKLFF.

J is TRBJ1-1 and V is TRBV25-1; tentative D call: TRBD1 (6 bases). This CDR3 comprises 14 residues. Germline CDR1 MGHDK, CDR2 SYGVNS. V was trimmed by 3 bases and J by 6 bases, leaving 14 bases between them. CDR3: CASSDYKDSPEAFF. DNA of the CDR3: TGTGCCAGCAGTGATTATAAGGACAGTCCTGAAGCTTTCTTT.

The chain couples TRBV19 to TRBJ2-1; TRBD2 agrees at 10 bases. V trimming: 4 bases; J trimming: 8 bases; junction bases outside the gene matches: 5. The germline V gene has CDR1 LNHDA and CDR2 SQIVND (reference sequence). The CDR3 is made up of 14 amino acids. CDR3 coding DNA: TGTGCCAGTAGTAAAGCGGGAGGGTACGATGAGCAGTTCTTC. Protein product: CASSKAGGYDEQFF.

J is TRBJ2-1 and V is TRBV28, with TRBD2 matching 7 bases. Germline V lookup: CDR1 MDHEN, CDR2 SYDVKM. V dropped 4 bases and J dropped 8; count of bases not matched to a gene: 11. There are 15 residues in the CDR3. The DNA of the CDR3 is TGTGCCAGCAGTTCCCCGGCAAGCGGGAAGGATGAGCAGTTCTTC. This encodes CASSSPASGKDEQFF.

The V and J genes are TRBV7-3 and TRBJ2-7, with 9 bases that match TRBD1. V trimming: 8 bases; J trimming: 4 bases; junction bases outside the gene matches: 3. In germline, CDR1 is SGHTA, CDR2 FQGTGA. This CDR3 has 12 residues. CDR3 nucleotide sequence: TGTGCCAGCGGGACAGGGTGGTACGAGCAGTACTTC. Translation: CASGTGWYEQYF.

The chain uses TRBV15 and TRBJ2-2; D unclear. CDR3 length: 19 amino acids. V was trimmed by 2 bases and J by 0 bases, leaving 19 bases between them. Germline-derived CDR1 and CDR2 are LNHNV and YYDKDF (reference sequence). In nucleotides, the CDR3 is TGTGCCACCAGCAGAACTTACCTAGTGACGGGTCCGAACACCGGGGAGCTGTTTTTT. This encodes CATSRTYLVTGPNTGELFF.

This clone has a single count. The chain joins TRBV19 to TRBJ2-7, with D unresolved. Deletions cut 5 bases from V and 0 bases from J, with 8 bases between. The CDR3 is 13 residues long. The germline V gene has CDR1 LNHDA and CDR2 SQIVND (reference sequence). The CDR3 here is CASSVTPSYEQYF. CDR3 DNA sequence: TGTGCCAGTAGTGTGACACCCTCCTACGAGCAGTACTTC. Complete variable domain (other parts from reference TRBV19 and TRBJ2-7): DGGITQSPKYLFRKEGQNVTLSCEQNLNHDAMYWYRQDPGQGLRLIYYSQIVNDFQKGDIAEGYSVSREKKESFPLTVTSAQKNPTAFYLCASSVTPSYEQYFGPGTRLTVT.

The sample holds one count of this clone. Other DNA sequences within the sample encode an identical CDR3. The gene calls are TRBV7-2 and TRBJ2-7; 7 bases map to TRBD2. The CDR3 loop spans 14 amino acids. With 4 bases clipped from V and 2 bases from J, the junction kept 5 bases outside the gene matches. CDR1 is SGHTA and CDR2 is FQGNSA in the germline V gene. As DNA, the CDR3 is TGTGCCAGCAGCTCTGGACTAGTTCCCTACGAGCAGTACTTC. Translation: CASSSGLVPYEQYF.

Note on this clone: Other DNA sequences within the sample encode an identical CDR3. This rearrangement joins TRBV18 to TRBJ2-7; the D is unclear. CDR1 and CDR2 (germline): KGHSH, LQKENI. This CDR3 spans 14 amino acids. V dropped 0 bases and J dropped 0 bases, with 6 bases sitting between them. CDR3 in amino acids: CASSPPSSSYEQYF. For the CDR3, the DNA is TGTGCCAGCTCACCACCATCGAGCTCCTACGAGCAGTACTTC.

The chain is built from TRBV14 and TRBJ2-7, with TRBD1 matching over 7 bases. The V gene end was trimmed by 0 bases and the J gene end by 5 bases; junction bases not matched to a gene: 4. There are 14 residues in the CDR3. Germline values: CDR1 SGHDN, CDR2 FVKESK. CDR3 protein: CASSQDYRGHEQYF. CDR3 coding DNA: TGTGCCAGCAGCCAAGATTACAGGGGCCACGAGCAGTACTTC. The whole variable domain, remainder taken from reference TRBV14 and TRBJ2-7, is EAGVTQFPSHSVIEKGQTVTLRCDPISGHDNLYWYRRVMGKEIKFLLHFVKESKQDESGMPNNRFLAERTGGTYSTLKVQPAELEDSGVYFCASSQDYRGHEQYFGPGTRLTVT.

This clone was seen just once. The genes are TRBV30 and TRBJ2-2; TRBD1 agrees at 7 bases. The V segment lost 2 bases and the J segment 6 bases; nucleotides outside the gene matches: 9. The germline V gene encodes CDR1 GTSNPN and CDR2 SVGIG (reference sequence). This CDR3 is 15 amino acids long. CDR3 region: CAWSPTGVSSGELFF. The DNA for the CDR3 is TGTGCCTGGAGTCCAACAGGGGTATCGTCCGGGGAGCTGTTTTTT.

The chain couples TRBV9 to TRBJ2-1; 8 bases fit TRBD1. The CDR3 length is 15 residues. Looked up from germline, CDR1 is SGDLS and CDR2 is YYNGEE. Germline trimming cut 4 bases from V and 8 bases from J; bases unmatched to any gene: 11. The CDR3 region is CASSTPRQGSDEQFF. The CDR3 bases are TGTGCCAGCAGCACTCCGCGACAGGGGTCGGATGAGCAGTTCTTC.

This chain connects TRBV18 to TRBJ1-2; D perhaps matches TRBD1 (6 bases). The CDR3 consists of 16 residues. Trimming removed 0 bases from V and 4 bases from J, with 15 bases in between. Per the germline V gene, CDR1 is KGHSH and CDR2 is LQKENI. In DNA, the CDR3 is TGTGCCAGCTCACCACCGGGCAGGGGAGACTCCTATGGCTACACCTTC. Translation: CASSPPGRGDSYGYTF.

The J gene is TRBJ1-1, the V gene TRBV28; D unclear. Trimming shortened V by 3 bases and J by 8 bases, and 7 bases separated the two germline ends. CDR1 and CDR2 (germline): MDHEN, SYDVKM. The CDR3 length is 11 residues. The CDR3 sequence is CASSFTWEAFF. CDR3 DNA: TGTGCCAGCAGTTTTACATGGGAAGCTTTCTTT.

The CDR3 here is CAWSAGTGKYEQYF. In DNA, the CDR3 is TGTGCCTGGAGCGCCGGGACAGGGAAATACGAGCAGTACTTC. The V and J genes are TRBV30 and TRBJ2-7, with TRBD1 identical over 9 bases. The V gene's germline CDR1 is GTSNPN and CDR2 SVGIG (reference sequence). V shed 3 bases and J 4 bases; nucleotides not matched to a gene: 7. The CDR3 loop spans 14 amino acids.

This rearrangement joins TRBV9 to TRBJ2-2, with a possible D match to TRBD1 (6 bases). The CDR3 extends over 16 amino acids. CDR1 is SGDLS and CDR2 is YYNGEE in the germline V gene. Trimming took off 5 bases at V and 4 bases at J, with 18 bases between the two ends. This chain's CDR3 is CASRPGHTPGTGELFF. The DNA for the CDR3 is TGTGCCAGCAGACCGGGACACACCCCAGGCACCGGGGAGCTGTTTTTT.

The chain joins TRBV4-2 to TRBJ2-1, with TRBD2 matching 11 bases. Germline V gene data show CDR1 as LGHNA and CDR2 as YNFKEQ. The V gene end was trimmed by 8 bases and the J gene end by 8 bases; junction bases not matched to a gene: 11. The length of the CDR3 is 15 residues. CDR3 sequence (DNA): TGTGCCAGCGGCAAACTAGCGGGAGTTGCGGATGAGCAGTTCTTC. As protein: CASGKLAGVADEQFF.

This chain connects TRBV6-5 to TRBJ1-1; weak D call: TRBD1 (5 bases). There are 13 residues in the CDR3. Per germline, CDR1 MNHEY and CDR2 SVGAGI. The V end lost 4 bases, the J end lost 5 bases, and 11 bases lay between the germline ends. This CDR3 is CASSSPRQTEAFF. The CDR3 DNA follows: TGTGCCAGCAGTTCCCCACGACAGACTGAAGCTTTCTTT.

This clone has just one count. The chain uses TRBV7-3 and TRBJ2-5, with D possibly being TRBD2 (5 bases). The CDR3 covers 15 residues. Trimming pared 1 base from V and 5 bases from J, leaving 14 bases between. Germline values: CDR1 SGHTA, CDR2 FQGTGA. CDR3 amino acids: CASSLSSGWRETQYF. CDR3 nucleotides: TGTGCCAGCAGCTTAAGTTCAGGCTGGAGGGAGACCCAGTACTTC.

The CDR3 DNA sequence: TGTGCCAGCGCTATTGCGGGAGGGGGCACAGATACGCAGTATTTT. Translation gives CASAIAGGGTDTQYF. The chain employs TRBV6-6 and TRBJ2-3, with 9 nucleotides matching TRBD2. This CDR3 is built from 15 residues. Germline loops: CDR1 MNHNY, CDR2 SVGAGI (reference sequence). V was clipped by 8 bases and J by 1 base; unmatched bases: 7.